This entry describes one T cell receptor beta chain. Its antigen is as yet unknown. The sample is drawn from a study of naive and memory T cell subsets. General study points: Diversity fell and Gini index rose from naive through CM, EM, EMRA. Possibly reflecting memory cells re-expressing CD45RA, a few larger clonotypes occurred in naive repertoires, especially CD8. Naive and memory subsets had different power law exponents for TCR abundance.

An equimolar mix of two oligonucleotides served as the beta constant-region primer for TRBC1 and TRBC2. Ligated cDNA was amplified by four rounds of PCR with nested alpha and beta constant-region primers and SP2. An oligonucleotide with the SP2 primer and a 12-nucleotide UMI was ligated to the cDNA 3' end. MiXCR, run by TCRdb on the UMI-ligation and nested PCR reads, gives a single entry per CDR3 protein. This sample yields fewer than 150,000 distinct CDR3 sequences, of which 15% to 25% are seen a single time; about 0.57% belongs to the top ten. The specimen was naive CD8+ T cells from blood. This TCR derives from a human donor in good health.

CDR3 sequence: CASSFGLSYNEQFF. CDR3 coding DNA: TGTGCCAGCAGCTTTGGGCTGAGCTACAATGAGCAGTTCTTC. The chain carries TRBV27 and TRBJ2-1; no reliable D call. Trimming left V 6 bases short and J 3 bases short, with 12 bases between. CDR1 is MNHEY, CDR2 SMNVEV, per germline (reference sequence). The CDR3 is 14 amino acids.